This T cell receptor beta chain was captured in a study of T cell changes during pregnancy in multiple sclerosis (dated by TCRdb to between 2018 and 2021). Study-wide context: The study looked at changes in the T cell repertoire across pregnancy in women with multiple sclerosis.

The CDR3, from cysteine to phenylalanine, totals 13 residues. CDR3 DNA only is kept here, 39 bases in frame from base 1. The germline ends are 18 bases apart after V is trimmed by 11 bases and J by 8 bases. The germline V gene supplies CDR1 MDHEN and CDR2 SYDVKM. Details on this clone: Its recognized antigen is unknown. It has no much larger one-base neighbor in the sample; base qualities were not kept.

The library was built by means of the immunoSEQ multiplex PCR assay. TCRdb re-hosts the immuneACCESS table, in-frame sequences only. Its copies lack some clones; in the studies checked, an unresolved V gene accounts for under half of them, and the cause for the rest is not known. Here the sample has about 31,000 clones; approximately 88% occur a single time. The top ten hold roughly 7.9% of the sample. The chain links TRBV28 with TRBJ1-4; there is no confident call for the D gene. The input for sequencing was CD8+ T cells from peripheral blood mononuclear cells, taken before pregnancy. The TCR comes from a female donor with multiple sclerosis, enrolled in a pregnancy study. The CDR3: CASSGQAWEKLFF. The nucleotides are TGTGCCTCATCTGGGCAGGCCTGGGAAAAACTGTTTTTT.